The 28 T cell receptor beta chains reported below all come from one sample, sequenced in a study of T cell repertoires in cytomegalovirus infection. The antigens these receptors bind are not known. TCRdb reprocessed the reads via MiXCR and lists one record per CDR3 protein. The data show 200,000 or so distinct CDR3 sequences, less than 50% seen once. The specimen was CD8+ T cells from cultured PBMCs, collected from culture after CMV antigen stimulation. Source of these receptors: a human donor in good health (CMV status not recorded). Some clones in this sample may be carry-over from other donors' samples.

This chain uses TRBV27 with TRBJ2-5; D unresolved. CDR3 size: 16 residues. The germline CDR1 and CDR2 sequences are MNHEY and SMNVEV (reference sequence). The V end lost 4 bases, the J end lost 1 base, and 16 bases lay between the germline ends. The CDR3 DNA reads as TGTGCCAGCAGTTCCGGCCCGGGTAGACGCCAAGAGACCCAGTACTTC. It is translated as CASSSGPGRRQETQYF.

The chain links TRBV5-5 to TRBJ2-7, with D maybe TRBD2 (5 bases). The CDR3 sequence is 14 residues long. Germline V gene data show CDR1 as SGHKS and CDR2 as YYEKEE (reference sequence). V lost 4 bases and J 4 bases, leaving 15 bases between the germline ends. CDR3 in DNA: TGTGCCAGCAGCGCGGCGGGCACATCTTACGAGCAGTACTTC. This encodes CASSAAGTSYEQYF.

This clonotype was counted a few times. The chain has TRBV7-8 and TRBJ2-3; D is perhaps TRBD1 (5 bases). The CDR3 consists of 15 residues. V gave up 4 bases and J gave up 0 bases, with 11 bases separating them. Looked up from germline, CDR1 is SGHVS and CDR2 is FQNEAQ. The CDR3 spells CASSSQEPSTDTQYF. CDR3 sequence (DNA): TGTGCCAGCAGCTCACAGGAGCCTAGCACAGATACGCAGTATTTT.

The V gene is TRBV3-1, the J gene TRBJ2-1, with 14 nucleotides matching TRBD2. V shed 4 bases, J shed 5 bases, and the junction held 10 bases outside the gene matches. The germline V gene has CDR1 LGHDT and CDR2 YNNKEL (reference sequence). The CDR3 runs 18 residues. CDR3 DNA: TGTGCCAGCAGCCCCTCCGGGACTAGCGGGAGTTCGAACAATGAGCAGTTCTTC. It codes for CASSPSGTSGSSNNEQFF.

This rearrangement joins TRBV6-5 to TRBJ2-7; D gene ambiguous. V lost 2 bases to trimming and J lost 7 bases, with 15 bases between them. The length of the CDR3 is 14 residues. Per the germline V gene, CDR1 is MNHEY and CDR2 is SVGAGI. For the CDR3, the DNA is TGTGCCAGCAGTTACACCCCGACCCCTGGGGAGCAGTACTTC. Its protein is CASSYTPTPGEQYF.

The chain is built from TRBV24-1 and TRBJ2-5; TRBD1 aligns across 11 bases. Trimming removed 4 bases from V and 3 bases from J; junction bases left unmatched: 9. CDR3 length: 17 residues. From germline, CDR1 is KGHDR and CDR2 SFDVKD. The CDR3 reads CATSDEWTGGWEETQYF. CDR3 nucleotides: TGTGCCACCAGTGACGAGTGGACAGGGGGCTGGGAAGAGACCCAGTACTTC.

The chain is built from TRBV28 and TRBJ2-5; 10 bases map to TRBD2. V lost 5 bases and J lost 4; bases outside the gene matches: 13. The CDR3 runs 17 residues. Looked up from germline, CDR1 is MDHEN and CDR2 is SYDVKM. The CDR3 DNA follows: TGTGCCAGCAGTCCCATACCAAGCGGGAGGGAGGTAGAGACCCAGTACTTC. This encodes CASSPIPSGREVETQYF.

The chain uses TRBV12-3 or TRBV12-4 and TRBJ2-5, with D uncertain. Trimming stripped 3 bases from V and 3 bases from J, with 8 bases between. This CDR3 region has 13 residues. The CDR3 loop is CASSFTWEETQYF. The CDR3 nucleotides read TGTGCCAGCAGTTTTACATGGGAAGAGACCCAGTACTTC.

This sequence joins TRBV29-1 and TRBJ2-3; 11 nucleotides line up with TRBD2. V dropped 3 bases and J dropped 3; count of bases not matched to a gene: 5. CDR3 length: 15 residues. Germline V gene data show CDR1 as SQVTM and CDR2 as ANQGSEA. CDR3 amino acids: CSVDSTSGSTDTQYF. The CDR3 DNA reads TGCAGCGTTGACAGCACTAGCGGGAGTACAGATACGCAGTATTTT.

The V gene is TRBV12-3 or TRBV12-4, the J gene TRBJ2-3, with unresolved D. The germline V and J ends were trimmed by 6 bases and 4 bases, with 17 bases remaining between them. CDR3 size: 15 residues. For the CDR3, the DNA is TGTGCCAGCAGATCATCACCGGATGTTGCAGATACGCAGTATTTT. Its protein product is CASRSSPDVADTQYF.

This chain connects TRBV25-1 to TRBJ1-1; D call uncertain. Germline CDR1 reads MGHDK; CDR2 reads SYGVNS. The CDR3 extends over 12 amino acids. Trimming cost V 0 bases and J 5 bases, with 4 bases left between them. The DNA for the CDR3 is TGTGCCAGCAGTGAATATGGGACTGAAGCTTTCTTT. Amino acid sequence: CASSEYGTEAFF.

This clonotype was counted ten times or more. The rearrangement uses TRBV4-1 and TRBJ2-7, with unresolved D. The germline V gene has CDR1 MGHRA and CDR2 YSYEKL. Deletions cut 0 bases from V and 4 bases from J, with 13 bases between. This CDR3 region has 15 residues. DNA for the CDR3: TGCGCCAGCAGCCAAGAAAAGGCTATGCAGTACGAGCAGTACTTC. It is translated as CASSQEKAMQYEQYF.

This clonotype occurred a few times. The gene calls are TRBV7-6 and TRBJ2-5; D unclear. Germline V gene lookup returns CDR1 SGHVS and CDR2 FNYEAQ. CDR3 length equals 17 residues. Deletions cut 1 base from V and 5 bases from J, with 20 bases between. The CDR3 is CASSLGSGRAAKETQYF. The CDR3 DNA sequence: TGTGCCAGCAGCTTAGGATCCGGCCGGGCCGCCAAGGAGACCCAGTACTTC.

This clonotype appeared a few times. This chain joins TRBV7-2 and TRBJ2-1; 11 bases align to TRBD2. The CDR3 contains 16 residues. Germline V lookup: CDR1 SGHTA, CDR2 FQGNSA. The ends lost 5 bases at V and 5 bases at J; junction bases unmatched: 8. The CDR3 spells CASSRLTSGIHNEQFF. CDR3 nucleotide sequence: TGTGCCAGCAGCCGATTGACTAGCGGGATTCACAATGAGCAGTTCTTC.

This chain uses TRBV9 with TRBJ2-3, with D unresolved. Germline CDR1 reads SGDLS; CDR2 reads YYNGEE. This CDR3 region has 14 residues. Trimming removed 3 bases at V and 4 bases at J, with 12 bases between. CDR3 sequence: CASSARDFPDTQYF. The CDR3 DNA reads TGTGCCAGCAGCGCACGTGATTTCCCAGATACGCAGTATTTT.

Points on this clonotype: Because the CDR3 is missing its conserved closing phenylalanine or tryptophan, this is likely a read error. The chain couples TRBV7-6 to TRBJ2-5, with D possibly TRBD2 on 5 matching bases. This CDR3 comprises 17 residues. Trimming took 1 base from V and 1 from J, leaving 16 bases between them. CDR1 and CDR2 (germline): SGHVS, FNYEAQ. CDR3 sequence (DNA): TGTGCCAGCAGCTTAGGGGAGACTGACTACTCCCAAGAGACCCAGTACTAC. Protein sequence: CASSLGETDYSQETQYY.

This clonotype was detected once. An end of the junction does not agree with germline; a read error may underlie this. The CDR3 reads CGARDLRGHQPGHF. CDR3 nucleotide sequence: TGCGGTGCTAGAGATCTCCGGGGGCACCAGCCTGGGCATTTT. This chain connects TRBV20-1 to TRBJ1-5, with D tentatively TRBD1 (6 bases). Germline V gene sequence: CDR1 DFQATT, CDR2 SNEGSKA (reference sequence). The CDR3 is 14 residues long.

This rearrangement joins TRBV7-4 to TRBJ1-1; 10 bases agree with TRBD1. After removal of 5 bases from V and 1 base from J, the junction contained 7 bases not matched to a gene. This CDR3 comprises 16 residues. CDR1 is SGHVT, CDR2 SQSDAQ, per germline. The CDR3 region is CASSRRTGGTNTEAFF. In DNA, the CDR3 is TGTGCCAGCAGCCGCCGGACAGGGGGAACGAACACTGAAGCTTTCTTT.

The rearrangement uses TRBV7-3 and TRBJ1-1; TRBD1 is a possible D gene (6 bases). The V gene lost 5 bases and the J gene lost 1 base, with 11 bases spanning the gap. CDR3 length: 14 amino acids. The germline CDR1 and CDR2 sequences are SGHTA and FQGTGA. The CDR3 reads CASSILDRNTEAFF. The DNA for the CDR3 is TGTGCCAGCAGCATCCTGGACAGGAACACTGAAGCTTTCTTT.

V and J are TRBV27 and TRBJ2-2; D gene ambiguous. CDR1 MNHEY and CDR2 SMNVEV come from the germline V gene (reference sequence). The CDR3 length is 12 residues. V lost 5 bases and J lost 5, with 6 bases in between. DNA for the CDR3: TGTGCCAGCAGTCCAGTAACCGGGGAGCTGTTTTTT. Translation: CASSPVTGELFF.

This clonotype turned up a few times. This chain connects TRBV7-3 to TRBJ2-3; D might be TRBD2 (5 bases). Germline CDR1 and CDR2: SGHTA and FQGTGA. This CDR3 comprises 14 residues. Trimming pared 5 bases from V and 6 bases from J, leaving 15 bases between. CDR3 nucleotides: TGTGCCAGCAGCATTCCCGGGATAACGGATACGCAGTATTTT. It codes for CASSIPGITDTQYF.

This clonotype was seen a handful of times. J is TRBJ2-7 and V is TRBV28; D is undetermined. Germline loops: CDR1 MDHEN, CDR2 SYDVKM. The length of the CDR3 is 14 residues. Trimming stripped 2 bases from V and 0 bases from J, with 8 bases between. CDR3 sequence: CASSLIGLSYEQYF. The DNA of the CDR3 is TGTGCCAGCAGTTTAATAGGGCTCTCCTACGAGCAGTACTTC.

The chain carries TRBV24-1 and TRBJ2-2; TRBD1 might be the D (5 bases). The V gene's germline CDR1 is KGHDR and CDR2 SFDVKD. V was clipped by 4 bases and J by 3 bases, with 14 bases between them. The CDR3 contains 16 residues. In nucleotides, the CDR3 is TGTGCCACCAGTGACTGGACGGAAGGGGACACCGGGGAGCTGTTTTTT. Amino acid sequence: CATSDWTEGDTGELFF.

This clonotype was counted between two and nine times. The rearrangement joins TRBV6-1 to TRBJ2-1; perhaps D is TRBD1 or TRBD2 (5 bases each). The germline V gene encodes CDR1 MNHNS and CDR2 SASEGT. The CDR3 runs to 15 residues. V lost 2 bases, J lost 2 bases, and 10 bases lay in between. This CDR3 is CASSEWGPTYNEQFF. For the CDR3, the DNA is TGTGCCAGCAGTGAATGGGGACCTACCTACAATGAGCAGTTCTTC.

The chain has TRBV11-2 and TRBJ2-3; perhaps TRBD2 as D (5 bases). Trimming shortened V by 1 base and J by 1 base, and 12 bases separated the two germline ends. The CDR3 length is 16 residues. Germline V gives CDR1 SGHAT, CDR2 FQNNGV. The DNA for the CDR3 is TGTGCCAGCAGCTTAGGGTTTAGAGGGCGCACAGATACGCAGTATTTT. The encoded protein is CASSLGFRGRTDTQYF.

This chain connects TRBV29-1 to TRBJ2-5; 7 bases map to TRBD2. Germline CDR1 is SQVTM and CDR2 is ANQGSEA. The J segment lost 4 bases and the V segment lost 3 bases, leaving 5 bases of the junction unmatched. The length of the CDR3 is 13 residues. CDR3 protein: CSVDWPSGETQYF. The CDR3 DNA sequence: TGCAGCGTTGACTGGCCTAGCGGAGAGACCCAGTACTTC.

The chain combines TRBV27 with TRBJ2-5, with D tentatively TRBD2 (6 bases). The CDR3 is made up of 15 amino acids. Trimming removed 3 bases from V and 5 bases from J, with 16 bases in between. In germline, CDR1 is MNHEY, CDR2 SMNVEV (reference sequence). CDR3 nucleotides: TGTGCCAGCAGTTTCCGGGGCCGAGGAGGGGAGACCCAGTACTTC. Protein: CASSFRGRGGETQYF.

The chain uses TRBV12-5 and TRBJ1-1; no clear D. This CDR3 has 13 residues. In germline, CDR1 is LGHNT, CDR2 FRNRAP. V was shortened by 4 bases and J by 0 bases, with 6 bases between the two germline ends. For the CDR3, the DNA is TGTGCTAGTGGTTCAGCCCTGAACACTGAAGCTTTCTTT. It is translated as CASGSALNTEAFF. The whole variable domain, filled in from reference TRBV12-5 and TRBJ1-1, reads DARVTQTPRHKVTEMGQEVTMRCQPILGHNTVFWYRQTMMQGLELLAYFRNRAPLDDSGMPKDRFSAEMPDATLATLKIQPSEPRDSAVYFCASGSALNTEAFFGQGTRLTVV.